What follows are 3 T cell receptor beta chains derived from one specimen sequenced in a study of T cell changes during pregnancy in multiple sclerosis. Method: immunoSEQ multiplex PCR; TCRdb's copy keeps in-frame clones and lacks some. Among tens of thousands of clones listed, 91% were seen once. Sequencing used peripheral blood, obtained in the first trimester of pregnancy. The receptors were sampled from a female donor with multiple sclerosis, enrolled in a pregnancy study.

The rearrangement uses TRBV4-2 and TRBJ2-1, with 10 bases matching TRBD2. CDR1 and CDR2 (germline): LGHNA, YNFKEQ. V shed 5 bases, J shed 1 base, and the junction held 8 bases outside the gene matches. CDR3 length: 17 residues. CDR3 sequence: CASSATLAGGSYNEQFF. CDR3 nucleotide sequence: TGTGCCAGCAGCGCCACCTTAGCGGGGGGTTCCTACAATGAGCAGTTCTTC.

The V and J genes are TRBV7-7 and TRBJ1-5; no clear D gene. The CDR3 covers 16 residues. Germline V CDR1 and CDR2: SSHAT, FNYEAQ (reference sequence). V lost 6 bases and J lost 1, with 16 bases in between. CDR3 sequence: CASSSYSEASNQPQHF. In DNA, the CDR3 is TGTGCCAGCAGTTCTTATTCTGAAGCCAGCAATCAGCCCCAGCATTTT.

The gene calls are TRBV28 and TRBJ1-4; D perhaps matches TRBD1 (6 bases). Germline values: CDR1 MDHEN, CDR2 SYDVKM. CDR3 length equals 17 residues. Trimming removed 4 bases at V and 0 bases at J, with 15 bases between. The CDR3 is CASSSPQGVATNEKLFF. CDR3 nucleotide sequence: TGTGCCAGCAGTTCTCCACAGGGCGTTGCAACTAATGAAAAACTGTTTTTT. The variable domain in full, completed from reference TRBV28 and TRBJ1-4, reads DVKVTQSSRYLVKRTGEKVFLECVQDMDHENMFWYRQDPGLGLRLIYFSYDVKMKEKGDIPEGYSVSREKKERFSLILESASTNQTSMYLCASSSPQGVATNEKLFFGSGTQLSVL.